These 22 T cell receptor beta chains share one sample of origin, sequenced in a study of blood T cell repertoires in COVID-19. The data were produced by immunoSEQ multiplex PCR, yet TCRdb's version contains in-frame clones alone and is incomplete. Among more than 250,000 clones listed, about 91% were seen once. The sample was peripheral blood. These receptors were taken from a woman aged 30 to 39 with COVID-19, enrolled during active disease.

This clone was detected a few times. The J gene is TRBJ1-4, the V gene TRBV5-8; D possibly corresponds to TRBD1 (5 bases). The length of the CDR3 is 16 residues. Germline assignment: CDR1 SGHTS and CDR2 YDEGEE. V dropped 6 bases and J dropped 0 bases, with 15 bases sitting between them. The CDR3 loop reads CASTLGRGTTNEKLFF. The CDR3 DNA is TGTGCCAGCACCCTGGGGAGGGGAACAACTAATGAAAAACTGTTTTTT.

The rearrangement joins TRBV5-5 to TRBJ1-1, with a possible D match to TRBD1 (5 bases). The CDR3 loop spans 14 amino acids. V was pared by 1 base and J by 7 bases, with 14 bases between. Germline CDR1 is SGHKS and CDR2 is YYEKEE (reference sequence). CDR3 residues: CASSLFLSRDEAFF. The DNA of the CDR3 is TGTGCCAGCAGCTTGTTTCTTTCCAGGGATGAAGCTTTCTTT. Supplemented by reference TRBV5-5 and TRBJ1-1, the full variable domain reads DAGVTQSPTHLIKTRGQQVTLRCSPISGHKSVSWYQQVLGQGPQFIFQYYEKEERGRGNFPDRFSARQFPNYSSELNVNALLLGDSALYLCASSLFLSRDEAFFGQGTRLTVV.

The chain uses TRBV30 and TRBJ1-1; no clear D. The V and J ends lost 4 bases and 2 bases respectively, with 17 bases between them. Per germline, CDR1 GTSNPN and CDR2 SVGIG (reference sequence). The CDR3 length is 15 residues. The CDR3 reads CAWNPFAEGNTEAFF. The CDR3, as DNA: TGTGCCTGGAATCCTTTCGCGGAGGGAAACACTGAAGCTTTCTTT.

J is TRBJ2-7 and V is TRBV28; 10 nucleotides align to TRBD1. J gave up 0 bases and V 6 bases, and 5 bases lay outside the gene matches. Germline V lookup: CDR1 MDHEN, CDR2 SYDVKM. This CDR3 has 15 residues. The DNA for the CDR3 is TGTGCCAGCAGGGCCGGGACAGGGGCCTCCTACGAGCAGTACGTC. Its translation: CASRAGTGASYEQYV.

The chain employs TRBV10-3 and TRBJ2-4, with D perhaps TRBD2 (5 bases). The V and J ends lost 0 bases and 1 base respectively, with 10 bases between them. The CDR3 has 16 residues. From germline, CDR1 is ENHRY and CDR2 SYGVKD. The CDR3 DNA is TGTGCCATCAGTGAGTCGATACCGGGGGCCAAAAACATTCAGTACTTC. This gives the protein CAISESIPGAKNIQYF.

This rearrangement joins TRBV7-9 to TRBJ1-3; 8 nucleotides line up with TRBD1. Germline V gives CDR1 SEHNR, CDR2 FQNEAQ (reference sequence). The trim removed 4 bases at V and 0 bases at J, leaving 14 bases unmatched. This CDR3 contains 19 residues. CDR3 sequence: CASSSLRGLSSSSGNTIYF. For the CDR3, the DNA is TGTGCCAGCAGCTCCCTCAGGGGGCTTTCCTCAAGCTCTGGAAACACCATATATTTT.

The chain links TRBV19 to TRBJ1-2; TRBD1 aligns across 8 bases. This CDR3 comprises 13 residues. Per germline, CDR1 LNHDA and CDR2 SQIVND (reference sequence). Losses at the gene ends were 6 bases for V and 4 bases for J; bases not matched to a gene: 4. The CDR3 sequence is CASRTGQAYGYTF. CDR3 coding DNA: TGTGCCAGTAGGACGGGACAGGCCTATGGCTACACCTTC.

CDR3 bases: TGTGCCAGCAGCTTTGGTCTGGTCCAGGGAGAGACCCAGTACTTC. It yields the protein CASSFGLVQGETQYF. The chain couples TRBV7-9 to TRBJ2-5; TRBD1 might be the D (5 bases). The germline CDR1 and CDR2 sequences are SEHNR and FQNEAQ (reference sequence). This CDR3 is 15 amino acids long. V was shortened by 3 bases and J by 4 bases, with 15 bases between the two germline ends.

The chain recombines TRBV6-5 with TRBJ1-2; 7 bases are a match to TRBD1. Germline V gene lookup returns CDR1 MNHEY and CDR2 SVGAGI. V was pared by 5 bases and J by 6 bases, with 12 bases of the junction left unmatched. The CDR3 contains 15 residues. CDR3 DNA sequence: TGTGCCAGCAGTATCGCCGGCAGGGGGGCCAATGGCTACACCTTC. Its translation is CASSIAGRGANGYTF.

This chain connects TRBV27 to TRBJ2-4; D not resolved. V lost 3 bases to trimming and J lost 0 bases, with 15 bases between them. Germline CDR1 is MNHEY and CDR2 is SMNVEV (reference sequence). The CDR3 consists of 17 residues. CDR3 residues: CASSFTPEHLAKNIQYF. Written as DNA, the CDR3 is TGTGCCAGCAGTTTTACCCCTGAGCACCTAGCCAAAAACATTCAGTACTTC.

In its sample, this clone was seen a few times. The V gene is TRBV15, the J gene TRBJ1-2; tentative D call: TRBD1 (5 bases). CDR3 length equals 13 residues. The germline V gene encodes CDR1 LNHNV and CDR2 YYDKDF (reference sequence). V gave up 9 bases and J gave up 0 bases, with 11 bases separating them. CDR3 in amino acids: CATEQETNYGYTF. CDR3 nucleotides: TGTGCCACGGAACAGGAGACTAACTATGGCTACACCTTC.

The chain recombines TRBV15 with TRBJ2-7, with D perhaps matching TRBD2 (5 bases). Germline-derived CDR1 and CDR2 are LNHNV and YYDKDF (reference sequence). Trimming cost V 1 base and J 2 bases, with 15 bases left between them. The CDR3 runs to 16 residues. The CDR3 bases are TGTGCCACCAGCAGAGGGGCGGGCCCCACGCCCTACGAGCAGTACGTC. Its translation is CATSRGAGPTPYEQYV.

This clone was seen only once. The V call is TRBV2, the J call TRBJ1-1; 10 bases map to TRBD1. The J segment lost 2 bases and the V segment lost 6 bases, leaving 0 bases of the junction unmatched. Germline V gene data show CDR1 as SNHLY and CDR2 as FYNNEI. CDR3 length equals 13 residues. CDR3 bases: TGTGCCAGCAGGACAGGGGGCAACACTGAAGCTTTCTTT. Its protein is CASRTGGNTEAFF.

The rearrangement links TRBV2 to TRBJ1-6; TRBD1 might be the D (6 bases). This CDR3 spans 16 amino acids. Germline CDR1 SNHLY, CDR2 FYNNEI. V was pared by 6 bases and J by 0 bases, with 12 bases between. The CDR3 here is CASRGDTYSYNSPLHF. The DNA for the CDR3 is TGTGCCAGCAGGGGGGACACCTACTCCTATAATTCACCCCTCCACTTT.

This rearrangement joins TRBV6-5 to TRBJ1-1; 8 bases are shared with TRBD1. The V and J ends lost 5 bases and 2 bases, in that order; junction bases with no gene match: 7. CDR1 and CDR2 (germline): MNHEY, SVGAGI. The CDR3 consists of 15 residues. CDR3 DNA: TGTGCCAGCAGTCCCGGGACAGGAGTTAACACTGAAGCTTTCTTT. Protein product: CASSPGTGVNTEAFF.

J is TRBJ1-1 and V is TRBV6-5, with D uncertain. The CDR3 is 13 residues long. V lost 2 bases to trimming and J lost 1 base, with 5 bases between them. Germline CDR1 and CDR2: MNHEY and SVGAGI. In DNA, the CDR3 is TGTGCCAGCAGTTACGAAGCGAACACTGAAGCTTTCTTT. Its protein product is CASSYEANTEAFF.

The chain recombines TRBV6-5 with TRBJ1-2, with D perhaps matching TRBD1 (5 bases). Germline V CDR1 and CDR2: MNHEY, SVGAGI. V lost 0 bases and J 10 bases, leaving 15 bases between the germline ends. CDR3 size: 14 residues. The CDR3 region is CASSYSAGPSFYTF. CDR3 nucleotides: TGTGCCAGCAGTTACTCGGCAGGGCCGAGCTTCTACACCTTC.

The gene calls are TRBV14 and TRBJ1-1; a possible D gene is TRBD1 (6 bases). Germline-derived CDR1 and CDR2 are SGHDN and FVKESK. The length of the CDR3 is 13 residues. Trimming took off 6 bases at V and 1 base at J, with 9 bases between the two ends. CDR3 region: CASSVGGNTEAFF. DNA of the CDR3: TGTGCCAGCAGTGTAGGGGGGAACACTGAAGCTTTCTTT.

The V gene is TRBV3-1 (or the pseudogene TRBV3-2), the J gene TRBJ2-1, with D possibly matching TRBD2 (6 bases). Germline CDR1 is LGHDT and CDR2 is YNNKEL (reference sequence). Trimming took 2 bases from V and 0 from J, leaving 11 bases between them. There are 16 residues in the CDR3. CDR3 amino acids: CASSQNAGRSYNEQFF. DNA of the CDR3: TGTGCCAGCAGCCAAAACGCGGGGCGCTCCTACAATGAGCAGTTCTTC.

This chain uses TRBV6-8 with TRBJ1-4; 9 bases line up with TRBD1. The V segment lost 8 bases and the J segment 0 bases; nucleotides outside the gene matches: 10. From germline, CDR1 is MNHGY and CDR2 SAAAGT. There are 17 residues in the CDR3. CDR3 loop: CASQRTGADPTNEKLFF. In DNA, the CDR3 is TGTGCCAGCCAGAGGACAGGGGCCGACCCAACTAATGAAAAACTGTTTTTT.

This chain's CDR3 is CASSVGQEGNYGYTF. CDR3 nucleotides: TGTGCCAGCAGCGTGGGACAGGAGGGAAACTATGGCTACACCTTC. This chain connects TRBV9 to TRBJ1-2; 8 positions match TRBD1. Germline V gene data show CDR1 as SGDLS and CDR2 as YYNGEE. Trimming cost V 2 bases and J 2 bases; bases outside gene matches: 5. The CDR3 loop spans 15 amino acids.

This chain joins TRBV19 and TRBJ2-3; D is possibly TRBD2 (6 bases). There are 13 residues in the CDR3. Germline-derived CDR1 and CDR2 are LNHDA and SQIVND (reference sequence). V lost 5 bases to trimming and J lost 6 bases, with 12 bases between them. The DNA of the CDR3 is TGTGCCAGTAGTCCCCGGGGGTTGGATACGCAGTATTTT. The encoded protein is CASSPRGLDTQYF. Variable domain in full (rest from reference TRBV19 and TRBJ2-3): DGGITQSPKYLFRKEGQNVTLSCEQNLNHDAMYWYRQDPGQGLRLIYYSQIVNDFQKGDIAEGYSVSREKKESFPLTVTSAQKNPTAFYLCASSPRGLDTQYFGPGTRLTVL.